This T cell receptor (beta chain) was obtained from a study of blood T cell repertoires in COVID-19. Turning to the study itself: In each case, the material was cDNA or gDNA derived from T cells, B-cell-depleted T cells, or PBMCs.

CDR3 length: 16 residues. The V gene's germline CDR1 is MDHEN and CDR2 SYDVKM. V was pared by 3 bases and J by 11 bases, with 25 bases between. Libraries were prepared by immunoSEQ multiplex PCR; TCRdb keeps only in-frame clonotypes and omits some of them. The sample has about 190,000 clones, 78% seen once; the top ten hold approximately 3%. The sample taken for sequencing was peripheral blood. This TCR was sampled from a woman older than 75 with active or convalescent COVID-19. The rearrangement uses TRBV28 and TRBJ1-2; the D gene is possibly TRBD1 (5 bases). The CDR3 loop is CASSFEVTGRSLRYTF. The CDR3 DNA is TGTGCCAGCAGTTTTGAAGTTACAGGAAGGAGTCTGCGGTACACCTTC.